Each of the 15 T cell receptor beta chains below was sequenced from the same sample in a study of blood T cell repertoires in COVID-19. Sequencing used immunoSEQ multiplex PCR; TCRdb keeps in-frame clones, though not all of them. The table lists roughly 500,000 clones, 70% to 90% of them singletons. Material: peripheral blood. These receptors came from a human donor in a cohort sampled during active COVID-19.

This clone has just a few counts. V is TRBV7-2 and J is TRBJ1-4; D perhaps matches TRBD1 (6 bases). Trimming took 5 bases from V and 0 from J, leaving 10 bases between them. The CDR3 spans 15 residues. Germline V gene data show CDR1 as SGHTA and CDR2 as FQGNSA. CDR3 nucleotide sequence: TGTGCCAGCAGCCGGGACATCTCAACTAATGAAAAACTGTTTTTT. Encoded protein: CASSRDISTNEKLFF.

The chain couples TRBV30 to TRBJ2-5, with D perhaps TRBD2 (6 bases). Germline V gene lookup returns CDR1 GTSNPN and CDR2 SVGIG (reference sequence). Trimming took 2 bases from V and 5 from J, leaving 12 bases between them. There are 13 residues in the CDR3. CDR3 in DNA: TGTGCCTGGAGTAGGGACGGAGGGGAGACCCAGTACTTC. Translation gives CAWSRDGGETQYF.

V usage is TRBV19 and J usage is TRBJ1-2, with D perhaps matching TRBD1 (6 bases). The germline V and J ends were trimmed by 3 bases and 6 bases, with 8 bases remaining between them. The germline V gene encodes CDR1 LNHDA and CDR2 SQIVND (reference sequence). The CDR3 totals 12 residues. The CDR3 here is CASSMGADGYTF. CDR3 bases: TGTGCCAGTAGTATGGGGGCAGATGGCTACACCTTC.

V and J are TRBV11-3 and TRBJ2-2, with 9 nucleotides matching TRBD1. The germline V gene has CDR1 SGHNT and CDR2 YENEEA. The J segment lost 4 bases and the V segment lost 5 bases, leaving 5 bases of the junction unmatched. CDR3 size: 15 residues. CDR3 nucleotide sequence: TGTGCCAGCAGCCACAGGGGGCCGGGCACCGGGGAGCTGTTTTTT. It specifies CASSHRGPGTGELFF.

The rearrangement uses TRBV4-1 and TRBJ2-4; the match to TRBD1 covers 9 bases. The germline gives CDR1 MGHRA, CDR2 YSYEKL. The ends lost 4 bases at V and 8 bases at J; junction bases unmatched: 9. The CDR3 loop spans 15 amino acids. The CDR3 DNA follows: TGCGCCAGCAGCCGGGATGACAGGACAGGGGACATTCAGTACTTC. This codes for CASSRDDRTGDIQYF.

The rearrangement uses TRBV11-3 and TRBJ2-1, with D perhaps matching TRBD2 (5 bases). The CDR3 is made up of 15 amino acids. V dropped 1 base and J dropped 5 bases, with 12 bases sitting between them. Germline lookup yields CDR1 SGHNT and CDR2 YENEEA. CDR3: CASSLGRALNNEQFF. In nucleotides, the CDR3 is TGTGCCAGCAGCTTAGGGCGGGCACTTAACAATGAGCAGTTCTTC. Based on the CDR3 plus reference TRBV11-3 and TRBJ2-1, the full variable domain is EAGVVQSPRYKIIEKKQPVAFWCNPISGHNTLYWYLQNLGQGPELLIRYENEEAVDDSQLPKDRFSAERLKGVDSTLKIQPAELGDSAVYLCASSLGRALNNEQFFGPGTRLTVL.

For this clone: This CDR3 is also generated by other DNA sequences in the sample. The V call is TRBV30, the J call TRBJ1-2, with 8 bases aligning to TRBD1. The CDR3 is 13 amino acids. Germline V gene sequence: CDR1 GTSNPN, CDR2 SVGIG (reference sequence). V was clipped by 4 bases and J by 5 bases; unmatched bases: 6. The DNA of the CDR3 is TGTGCCTGGACTCCGGACAGGGATTATGGCTACACCTTC. Translating it yields CAWTPDRDYGYTF.

The table lists this clone with a few counts. The V and J genes are TRBV7-9 and TRBJ2-2; 7 nucleotides align to TRBD2. Germline CDR1 is SEHNR and CDR2 is FQNEAQ (reference sequence). Trimming removed 7 bases from V and 0 bases from J; junction bases left unmatched: 5. The CDR3 runs 15 residues. The chain's CDR3 is CASKGRESNTGELFF. The CDR3 DNA reads TGTGCCAGCAAAGGGAGGGAATCGAACACCGGGGAGCTGTTTTTT.

The chain employs TRBV27 and TRBJ1-1, with a weak D call TRBD1 (6 bases). The CDR3 spans 15 residues. The germline V gene encodes CDR1 MNHEY and CDR2 SMNVEV (reference sequence). Between the trimmed V and J ends, which lost 7 bases and 3 bases, there was a span of 18 bases. This CDR3 reads CASTSHGAGDTEAFF. In DNA, the CDR3 is TGTGCCAGCACCTCCCACGGAGCAGGGGACACTGAAGCTTTCTTT.

The chain uses TRBV2 and TRBJ2-3; D ambiguous. Trimming left V 3 bases short and J 1 base short, with 8 bases between. Germline V gene sequence: CDR1 SNHLY, CDR2 FYNNEI. The CDR3 totals 14 residues. This CDR3 reads CASSDAQGTDTQYF. CDR3 in DNA: TGTGCCAGCAGTGATGCCCAGGGCACAGATACGCAGTATTTT.

The J gene is TRBJ2-7, the V gene TRBV6-2 or TRBV6-3; 7 bases align to TRBD1. Trimming cost V 5 bases and J 4 bases; bases outside gene matches: 2. Germline-derived CDR1 and CDR2 are MNHEY and SVGEGT. The CDR3 runs to 12 residues. The DNA of the CDR3 is TGTGCCAGCAGTGGGACAGTTTACGAGCAGTACTTC. This translates into CASSGTVYEQYF.

This clone was detected once. The CDR3 here is CATSRELQQGVDGYTF. DNA for the CDR3: TGTGCCACCAGCCGCGAGCTTCAACAGGGAGTAGATGGCTACACCTTC. The V call is TRBV15, the J call TRBJ1-2, with D tentatively TRBD1 (6 bases). Germline CDR1 is LNHNV and CDR2 is YYDKDF (reference sequence). This CDR3 has 16 amino acids. The V end lost 5 bases, the J end lost 6 bases, and 22 bases lay between the germline ends.

V usage is TRBV29-1 and J usage is TRBJ1-1; D remains unclear. V lost 8 bases and J 10 bases, leaving 20 bases between the germline ends. From germline, CDR1 is SQVTM and CDR2 ANQGSEA. This CDR3 comprises 12 residues. CDR3 protein: CSIGSAASGAFF. DNA for the CDR3: TGCAGCATTGGGTCTGCCGCTTCGGGAGCTTTCTTT.

The chain carries TRBV19 and TRBJ1-1, with D possibly being TRBD1 (6 bases). The CDR3 extends over 12 amino acids. Germline-derived CDR1 and CDR2 are LNHDA and SQIVND (reference sequence). The V end was cut by 9 bases, the J end by 0 bases, with 8 bases between. The CDR3 DNA reads TGTGCCAGCAGGGGTATGAACACTGAAGCTTTCTTT. Protein: CASRGMNTEAFF.

The V call is TRBV18, the J call TRBJ1-1, with 10 bases identical to TRBD1. V trimming: 3 bases; J trimming: 3 bases; junction bases outside the gene matches: 7. This CDR3 spans 16 amino acids. Per germline, CDR1 KGHSH and CDR2 LQKENI. In nucleotides, the CDR3 is TGTGCCAGCTCACCTATGACAGGGGGCGCGGACACTGAAGCTTTCTTT. Protein product: CASSPMTGGADTEAFF.